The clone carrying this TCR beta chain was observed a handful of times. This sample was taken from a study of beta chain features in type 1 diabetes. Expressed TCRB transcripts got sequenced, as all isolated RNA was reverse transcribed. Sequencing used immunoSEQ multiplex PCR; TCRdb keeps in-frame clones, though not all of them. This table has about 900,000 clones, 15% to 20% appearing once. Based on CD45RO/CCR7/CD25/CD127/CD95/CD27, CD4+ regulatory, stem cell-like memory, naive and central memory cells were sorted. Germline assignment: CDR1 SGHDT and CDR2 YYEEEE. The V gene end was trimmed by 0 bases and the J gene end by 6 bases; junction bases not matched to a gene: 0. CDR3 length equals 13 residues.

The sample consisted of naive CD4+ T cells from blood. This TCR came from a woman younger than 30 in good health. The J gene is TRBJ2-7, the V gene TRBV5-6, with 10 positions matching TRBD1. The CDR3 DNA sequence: TGTGCCAGCAGCTTGGGGACAGGGGGCGAGCAGTACTTC. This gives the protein CASSLGTGGEQYF.